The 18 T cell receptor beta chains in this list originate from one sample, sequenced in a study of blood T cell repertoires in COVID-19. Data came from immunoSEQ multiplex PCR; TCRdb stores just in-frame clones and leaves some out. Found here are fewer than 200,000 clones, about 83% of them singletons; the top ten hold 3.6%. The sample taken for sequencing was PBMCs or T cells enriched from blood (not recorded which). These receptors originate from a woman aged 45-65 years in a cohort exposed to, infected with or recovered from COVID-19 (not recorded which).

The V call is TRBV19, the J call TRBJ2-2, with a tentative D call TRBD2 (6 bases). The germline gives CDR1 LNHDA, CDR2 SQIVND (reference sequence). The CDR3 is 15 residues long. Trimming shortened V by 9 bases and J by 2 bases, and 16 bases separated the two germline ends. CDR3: CASRRGEINTGELFF. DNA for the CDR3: TGTGCCAGCCGGCGGGGTGAGATTAACACCGGGGAGCTGTTTTTT. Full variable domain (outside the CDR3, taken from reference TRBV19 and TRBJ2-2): DGGITQSPKYLFRKEGQNVTLSCEQNLNHDAMYWYRQDPGQGLRLIYYSQIVNDFQKGDIAEGYSVSREKKESFPLTVTSAQKNPTAFYLCASRRGEINTGELFFGEGSRLTVL.

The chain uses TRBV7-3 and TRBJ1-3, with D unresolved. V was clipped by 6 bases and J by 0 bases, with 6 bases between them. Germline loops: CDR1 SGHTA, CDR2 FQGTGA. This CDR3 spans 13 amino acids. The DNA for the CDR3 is TGTGCCAGCAGGCCTAGCTCTGGAAACACCATATATTTT. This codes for CASRPSSGNTIYF. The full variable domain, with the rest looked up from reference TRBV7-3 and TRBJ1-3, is GAGVSQTPSNKVTEKGKYVELRCDPISGHTALYWYRQSLGQGPEFLIYFQGTGAADDSGLPNDRFFAVRPEGSVSTLKIQRTERGDSAVYLCASRPSSGNTIYFGEGSWLTVV.

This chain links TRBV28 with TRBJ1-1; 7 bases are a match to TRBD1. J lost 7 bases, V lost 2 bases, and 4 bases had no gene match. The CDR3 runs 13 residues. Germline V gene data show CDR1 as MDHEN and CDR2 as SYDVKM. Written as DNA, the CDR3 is TGTGCCAGCAGTTTAGGCGGACAGGTTGAAGCTTTCTTT. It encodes CASSLGGQVEAFF.

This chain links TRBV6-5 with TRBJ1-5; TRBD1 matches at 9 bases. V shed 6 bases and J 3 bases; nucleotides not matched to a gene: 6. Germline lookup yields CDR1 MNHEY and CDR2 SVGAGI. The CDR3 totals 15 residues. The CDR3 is CASRADRGPNQPQHF. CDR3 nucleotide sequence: TGTGCCAGCAGAGCGGACAGGGGTCCCAATCAGCCCCAGCATTTT.

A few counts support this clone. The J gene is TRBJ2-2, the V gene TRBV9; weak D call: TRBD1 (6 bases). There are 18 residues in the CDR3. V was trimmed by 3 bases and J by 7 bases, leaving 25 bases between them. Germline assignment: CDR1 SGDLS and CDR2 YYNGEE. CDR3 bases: TGTGCCAGCAGCGCGTTTTTATCCGGGACATCAGGCGGCGGGGAGCTGTTTTTT. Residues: CASSAFLSGTSGGGELFF.

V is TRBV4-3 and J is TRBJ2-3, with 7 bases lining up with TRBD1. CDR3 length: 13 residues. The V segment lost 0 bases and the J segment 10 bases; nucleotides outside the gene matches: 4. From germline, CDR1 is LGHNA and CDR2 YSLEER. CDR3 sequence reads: CASSQDRTGAQYF. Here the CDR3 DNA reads TGCGCCAGCAGCCAAGATCGGACAGGTGCGCAGTATTTT.

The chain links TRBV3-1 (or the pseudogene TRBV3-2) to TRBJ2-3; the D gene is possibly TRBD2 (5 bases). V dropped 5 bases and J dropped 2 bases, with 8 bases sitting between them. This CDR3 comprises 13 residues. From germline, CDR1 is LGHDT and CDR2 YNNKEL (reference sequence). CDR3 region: CASSSRATDTQYF. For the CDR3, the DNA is TGTGCCAGCAGCTCGCGGGCCACAGATACGCAGTATTTT.

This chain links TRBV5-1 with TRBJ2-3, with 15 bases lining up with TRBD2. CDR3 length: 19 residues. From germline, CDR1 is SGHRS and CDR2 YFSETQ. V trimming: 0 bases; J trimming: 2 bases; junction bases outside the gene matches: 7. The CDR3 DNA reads TGCGCCAGCAGCTTGGGGAGGACTAGCGGGGGGGACCTCACAGATACGCAGTATTTT. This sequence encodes CASSLGRTSGGDLTDTQYF.

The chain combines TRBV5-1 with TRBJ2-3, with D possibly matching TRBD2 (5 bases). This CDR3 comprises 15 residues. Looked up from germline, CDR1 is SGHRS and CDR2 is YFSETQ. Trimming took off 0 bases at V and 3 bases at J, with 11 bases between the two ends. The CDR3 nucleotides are TGCGCCAGCAGCTTGGAGGGCGGGTTGACAGATACGCAGTATTTT. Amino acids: CASSLEGGLTDTQYF.

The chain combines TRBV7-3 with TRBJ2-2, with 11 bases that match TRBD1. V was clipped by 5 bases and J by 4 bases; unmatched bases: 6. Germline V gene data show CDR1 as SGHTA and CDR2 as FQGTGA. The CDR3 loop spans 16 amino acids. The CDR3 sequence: CASSPEGTGGTGELFF. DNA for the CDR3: TGTGCCAGCAGCCCGGAAGGGACAGGGGGCACCGGGGAGCTGTTTTTT.

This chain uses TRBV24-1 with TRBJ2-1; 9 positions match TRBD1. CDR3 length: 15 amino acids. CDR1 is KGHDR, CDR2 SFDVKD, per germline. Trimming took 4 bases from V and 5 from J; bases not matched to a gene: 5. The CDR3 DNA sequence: TGTGCCACCAGTGACCCGGGACAGGGAGACAATGAGCAGTTCTTC. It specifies CATSDPGQGDNEQFF.

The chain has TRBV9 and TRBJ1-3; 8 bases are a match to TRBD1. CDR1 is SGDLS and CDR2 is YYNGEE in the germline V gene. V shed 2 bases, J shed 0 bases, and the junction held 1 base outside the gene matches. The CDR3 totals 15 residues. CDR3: CASSVTGGSGNTIYF. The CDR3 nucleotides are TGTGCCAGCAGCGTCACAGGGGGCTCTGGAAACACCATATATTTT.

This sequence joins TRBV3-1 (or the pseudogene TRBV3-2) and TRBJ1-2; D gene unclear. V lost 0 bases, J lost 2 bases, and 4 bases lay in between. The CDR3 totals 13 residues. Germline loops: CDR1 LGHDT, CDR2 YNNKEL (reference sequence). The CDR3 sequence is CASSQDLNYGYTF. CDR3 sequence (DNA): TGTGCCAGCAGCCAAGATCTAAACTATGGCTACACCTTC.

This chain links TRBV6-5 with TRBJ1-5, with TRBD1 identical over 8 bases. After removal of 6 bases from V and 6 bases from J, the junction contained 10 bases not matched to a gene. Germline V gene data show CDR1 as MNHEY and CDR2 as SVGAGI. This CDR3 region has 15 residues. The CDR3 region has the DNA TGTGCCAGCAGGGAGGGACAGGTTGGGGGTCAGCCCCAGCATTTT. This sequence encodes CASREGQVGGQPQHF.

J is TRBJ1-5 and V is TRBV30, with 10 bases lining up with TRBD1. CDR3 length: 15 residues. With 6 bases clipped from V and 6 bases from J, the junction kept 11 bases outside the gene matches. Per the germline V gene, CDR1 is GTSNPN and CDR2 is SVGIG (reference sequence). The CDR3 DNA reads TGTGCCTGTCAAACGGGACAGGGGTTGGGTCAGCCCCAGCATTTT. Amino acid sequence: CACQTGQGLGQPQHF.

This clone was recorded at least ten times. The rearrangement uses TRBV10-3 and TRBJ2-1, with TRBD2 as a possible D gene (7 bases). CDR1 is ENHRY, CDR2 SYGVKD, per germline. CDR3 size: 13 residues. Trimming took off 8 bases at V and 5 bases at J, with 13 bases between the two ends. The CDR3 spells CAIWGGAHNEQFF. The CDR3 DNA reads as TGTGCCATCTGGGGGGGGGCCCACAATGAGCAGTTCTTC.

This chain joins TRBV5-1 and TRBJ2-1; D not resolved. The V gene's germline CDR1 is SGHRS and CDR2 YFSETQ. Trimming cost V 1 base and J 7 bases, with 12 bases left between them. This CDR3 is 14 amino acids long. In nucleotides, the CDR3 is TGCGCCAGCAGCTTGTTATCCACTACTAATGAGCAGTTCTTC. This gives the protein CASSLLSTTNEQFF.

CDR3 sequence: CAWSQGQRDSNQPQHF. DNA for the CDR3: TGTGCCTGGAGCCAAGGACAGAGAGATAGCAATCAGCCCCAGCATTTT. The chain has TRBV30 and TRBJ1-5, with a weak D call TRBD1 (6 bases). Trimming cost V 3 bases and J 0 bases, with 15 bases left between them. The CDR3 runs 16 residues. Germline V gene lookup returns CDR1 GTSNPN and CDR2 SVGIG (reference sequence).